This T cell receptor (beta chain) stems from a study of identifying expanded T cells in peripheral blood. As concerns this clone: The antigen is undetermined.

Healthy donors had no documented immune events, such as infections, while sampled. Study-level results: Differentially abundant clones: roughly 1.2 between replicates, about 17 at around 2 weeks, 18 to 20 at four. Across healthy donors, higher total template counts meant significantly greater approximately two-week count variance.

TCRdb keeps only in-frame clones here, not all; method: immunoSEQ multiplex PCR. The sample includes under 95,000 clones, approximately 90% seen only once; the top ten take around 2.8%. Input material: blood. The sequence was obtained from a person aged 18-70 years in good health.

CDR3 nucleotides: TGTGCCAGCAGTGAAAGATACGAGCAGTACTTC. This codes for CASSERYEQYF. The gene calls are TRBV6-1 and TRBJ2-7; D gene unclear. This CDR3 contains 11 residues. Trimming took off 2 bases at V and 4 bases at J, with 3 bases between the two ends. Germline lookup yields CDR1 MNHNS and CDR2 SASEGT.